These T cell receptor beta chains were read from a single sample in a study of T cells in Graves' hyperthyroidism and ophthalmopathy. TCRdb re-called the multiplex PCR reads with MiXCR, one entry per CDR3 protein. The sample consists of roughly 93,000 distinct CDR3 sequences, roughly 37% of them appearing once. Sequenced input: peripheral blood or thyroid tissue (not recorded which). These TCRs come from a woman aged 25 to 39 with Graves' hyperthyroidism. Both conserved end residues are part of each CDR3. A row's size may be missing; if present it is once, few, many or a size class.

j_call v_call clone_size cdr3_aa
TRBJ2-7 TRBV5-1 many CASSLVDTTREQYF
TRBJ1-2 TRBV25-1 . CASRDSLYGYTF
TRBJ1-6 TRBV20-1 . CSARAGTGRSVNSPLHF
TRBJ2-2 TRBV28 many CASSYAHGTTGELFF
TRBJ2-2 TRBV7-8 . CASSLIGEPFF
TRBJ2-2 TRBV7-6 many CASSPSRLGSGELFF
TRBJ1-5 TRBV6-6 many CASSRGPNQPQHF
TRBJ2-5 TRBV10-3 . CASLAGGGETQYF
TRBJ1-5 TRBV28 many CASSLSTGRSNQPQHF
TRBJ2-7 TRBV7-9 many CASSKREAYEQYF
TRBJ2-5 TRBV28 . CASSLQGAWDQETQYF
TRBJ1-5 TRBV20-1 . CSARGLHSNQPQHF
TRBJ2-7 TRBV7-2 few CASSRTSGSYEQYF
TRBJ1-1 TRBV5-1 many CASRTGDGNTEAFF
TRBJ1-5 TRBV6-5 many CAHGGASNQPQHF
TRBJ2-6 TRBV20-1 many CSAFSGPGVLTF
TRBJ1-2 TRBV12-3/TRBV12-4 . CASSLALGYTF
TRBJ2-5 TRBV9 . CASSGLAGQETQYF
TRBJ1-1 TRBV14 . CASSQRETNTEAFF
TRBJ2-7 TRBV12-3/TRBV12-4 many CASSLWDRAYEQYF
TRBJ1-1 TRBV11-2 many CASRPGTAGLENTEAFF
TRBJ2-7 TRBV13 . CASSSQGGDGYEQYF
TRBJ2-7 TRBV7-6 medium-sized CASSLAPQSEQYF
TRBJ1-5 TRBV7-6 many CASSSIPDPDQPQHF
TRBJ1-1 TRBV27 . CASSRDRVGEAFF
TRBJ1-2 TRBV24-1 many CATSDGKGGTGYTF
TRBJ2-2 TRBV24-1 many CATSDLGETGGYTGELFF
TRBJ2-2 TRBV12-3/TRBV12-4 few CASSRGTGRTGELFF
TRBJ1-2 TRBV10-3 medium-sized CAISALRGRTDYGYTF
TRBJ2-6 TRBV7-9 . CASSLLTGSGANVPTF
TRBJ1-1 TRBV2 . CASSFDVEASF
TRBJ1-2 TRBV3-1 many CASSRSELYPNYGYTF
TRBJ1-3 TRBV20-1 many CSARDTGTGNTIYF
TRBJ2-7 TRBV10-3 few CAISRSGQISYEQYF
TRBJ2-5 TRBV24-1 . CPTGVETQYF
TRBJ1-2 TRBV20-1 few CSARDRTSAYGYTF
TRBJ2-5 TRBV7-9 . CASSHSPGTGYQETQYF
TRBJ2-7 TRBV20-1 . CSASNPQGVYEQYF
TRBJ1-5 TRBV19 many CASSIWGAGGDQPQHF
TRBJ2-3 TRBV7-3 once CASSRGPGDTQYF